Listed here are 20 T cell receptor beta chains from one sample, sequenced in a study of CD8 T cells in Susac syndrome. It was with random hexamers that roughly 0.5 to 1 ug RNA was reverse transcribed. MiXCR was run by TCRdb on the immunoSEQ multiplex PCR reads, yielding one entry per CDR3 protein. The table includes fewer than 250,000 distinct CDR3 sequences, approximately 95% detected once. The specimen was CD4+ T cells from PBMCs. Receptors were obtained from a human donor in good health.

This clonotype was counted a single time. The chain has TRBV2 and TRBJ2-7; no reliable D call. Germline assignment: CDR1 SNHLY and CDR2 FYNNEI. The CDR3 consists of 12 residues. V was pared by 9 bases and J by 4 bases, with 13 bases between. The CDR3 DNA is TGTGCCAGTTTAGTTTACCTATACGAGCAGTACTTC. Protein: CASLVYLYEQYF.

This clonotype has just one count. The V gene is TRBV20-1, the J gene TRBJ1-1, with D unclear. Germline V gene sequence: CDR1 DFQATT, CDR2 SNEGSKA (reference sequence). Deletions cut 1 base from V and 6 bases from J, with 6 bases between. This CDR3 spans 11 amino acids. The CDR3, as DNA: TGCAGTGCTAGAGCACAGCCTGAAGCTTTCTTT. Translating it yields CSARAQPEAFF.

This chain connects TRBV6-2 or TRBV6-3 to TRBJ1-1; possible D gene TRBD1, 6 bases. CDR1 and CDR2 from the germline V gene are MNHEY and SVGEGT. The length of the CDR3 is 17 residues. The V end lost 0 bases, the J end lost 2 bases, and 16 bases lay between the germline ends. The CDR3, as DNA: TGTGCCAGCAGTTACTCGAAAACAGGGTTCCCTAACACTGAAGCTTTCTTT. Protein product: CASSYSKTGFPNTEAFF.

This clonotype has more than one count but fewer than ten. CDR3 amino acids: CASSLEGRTGELFF. The CDR3 region has the DNA TGTGCCAGCAGCTTGGAGGGGCGCACCGGGGAGCTGTTTTTT. This chain links TRBV5-4 with TRBJ2-2; TRBD1 is a possible D gene (5 bases). The CDR3 has 14 amino acids. Trimming pared 0 bases from V and 4 bases from J, leaving 7 bases between. Germline values: CDR1 SGHNT, CDR2 YYREEE (reference sequence).

The rearrangement joins TRBV29-1 to TRBJ2-3; weak D call: TRBD2 (5 bases). V lost 5 bases and J 3 bases, leaving 9 bases between the germline ends. The germline CDR1 and CDR2 sequences are SQVTM and ANQGSEA. The CDR3 covers 12 residues. CDR3 nucleotide sequence: TGCAGCGTTTCCGAGGGTACAGATACGCAGTATTTT. Its protein product is CSVSEGTDTQYF.

V and J are TRBV5-1 and TRBJ2-3, with 9 nucleotides matching TRBD2. CDR1 is SGHRS and CDR2 is YFSETQ in the germline V gene. This CDR3 is 19 amino acids long. V lost 0 bases, J lost 7 bases, and 18 bases stayed unmatched. The CDR3: CASSLGASGVSPTTYTQYF. Here the CDR3 DNA reads TGCGCCAGCAGCTTGGGGGCTAGCGGGGTATCCCCGACAACCTATACGCAGTATTTT.

The V call is TRBV20-1, the J call TRBJ2-3; D remains unclear. V was shortened by 3 bases and J by 6 bases, with 16 bases between the two germline ends. Germline loops: CDR1 DFQATT, CDR2 SNEGSKA (reference sequence). This CDR3 comprises 14 residues. The CDR3 DNA follows: TGCAGTGCTAGGGGCACTAACGGCCCTGATACGCAGTATTTT. Its translation is CSARGTNGPDTQYF.

The chain carries TRBV2 and TRBJ1-5, with TRBD1 matching 9 bases. The CDR3 spans 15 residues. J was trimmed by 4 bases and V by 3 bases; bases with no gene match: 4. The V gene's germline CDR1 is SNHLY and CDR2 FYNNEI. The CDR3 DNA reads TGTGCCAGCAGTGAGGACAGGGGCAGGAATCAGCCCCAGCATTTT. It translates to CASSEDRGRNQPQHF.

This chain uses TRBV20-1 with TRBJ1-6; D uncertain. Trimming left V 0 bases short and J 0 bases short, with 6 bases between. CDR1 and CDR2 (germline): DFQATT, SNEGSKA (reference sequence). The CDR3 totals 15 residues. Here the CDR3 reads CSARDSSSYNSPLHF. The CDR3 DNA is TGCAGTGCTAGAGATTCTAGCTCCTATAATTCACCCCTCCACTTT.

The J gene is TRBJ2-3, the V gene TRBV25-1, with 7 bases matching TRBD1. Unmatched junction bases numbered 8, after V lost 5 bases and J lost 0 bases. The CDR3 runs 16 residues. Germline-derived CDR1 and CDR2 are MGHDK and SYGVNS. CDR3 nucleotides: TGTGCCAGCAGTCCCCGGACAGGTACTAGCACAGATACGCAGTATTTT. Translated: CASSPRTGTSTDTQYF.

The chain uses TRBV19 and TRBJ2-7; D is perhaps TRBD1 (6 bases). The ends were cut back, 3 bases at V and 5 bases at J, with 23 bases in the middle. The germline gives CDR1 LNHDA, CDR2 SQIVND (reference sequence). The CDR3 has 17 amino acids. This chain's CDR3 is CASSIRTVKDLLDEQYF. The CDR3 DNA sequence: TGTGCCAGTAGTATTAGGACAGTGAAGGATTTGCTGGACGAGCAGTACTTC.

The chain couples TRBV29-1 to TRBJ1-4; no clear D. V lost 4 bases and J 5 bases, leaving 5 bases between the germline ends. Germline values: CDR1 SQVTM, CDR2 ANQGSEA. CDR3 length: 11 amino acids. In DNA, the CDR3 is TGCAGCGTTGGGGGAAATGAAAAACTGTTTTTT. Amino acids: CSVGGNEKLFF.

Only one count was recorded for this clonotype. The chain combines TRBV7-2 with TRBJ2-5; D is unclear. Trimming pared 0 bases from V and 7 bases from J, leaving 9 bases between. This CDR3 is built from 13 residues. Germline V gene lookup returns CDR1 SGHTA and CDR2 FQGNSA. The CDR3 region is CASSLAGVGTQYF. The CDR3 region has the DNA TGTGCCAGCAGCTTAGCCGGAGTCGGGACCCAGTACTTC.

This chain links TRBV7-6 with TRBJ2-7, with D unresolved. The CDR3 runs 13 residues. The V end lost 2 bases, the J end lost 7 bases, and 12 bases lay between the germline ends. Germline CDR1 SGHVS, CDR2 FNYEAQ. The CDR3 protein is CASSLYRVEEQYF. CDR3 bases: TGTGCCAGCAGCTTATACCGCGTAGAGGAGCAGTACTTC.

V is TRBV28 and J is TRBJ1-2, with no clear D. The CDR3 has 15 residues. Trimming removed 2 bases from V and 8 bases from J, with 18 bases in between. Germline V gene sequence: CDR1 MDHEN, CDR2 SYDVKM. CDR3 sequence: CASSLLGWGSGGYTF. The CDR3 nucleotides are TGTGCCAGCAGTTTACTCGGGTGGGGTTCGGGCGGCTACACCTTC.

The V call is TRBV29-1, the J call TRBJ1-1; D may be TRBD1 (6 bases). The germline V gene has CDR1 SQVTM and CDR2 ANQGSEA. The V and J ends lost 4 bases and 7 bases respectively, with 16 bases between them. The CDR3 contains 13 residues. CDR3 sequence (DNA): TGCAGCGTTGCAGCAGGGGTTCATGTTGAAGCTTTCTTT. Residues: CSVAAGVHVEAFF.

This clonotype was counted once. CDR3 nucleotide sequence: TGTGCCAGCAGCTTATCGGGGACGGCCCACCAGCCCCAGCATTTT. It yields the protein CASSLSGTAHQPQHF. The V and J genes are TRBV7-2 and TRBJ1-5; possibly TRBD1 for D (5 bases). This CDR3 has 15 amino acids. V lost 2 bases to trimming and J lost 7 bases, with 15 bases between them. CDR1 is SGHTA and CDR2 is FQGNSA in the germline V gene.

The gene calls are TRBV5-6 and TRBJ1-3; unclear D gene. V dropped 4 bases and J dropped 4 bases, with 15 bases sitting between them. Germline-derived CDR1 and CDR2 are SGHDT and YYEEEE. The CDR3 runs 15 residues. The CDR3 bases are TGTGCCAGCAGCCTCAATCCAGCAGGAGGAAACACCATATATTTT. Its protein is CASSLNPAGGNTIYF.

The V call is TRBV12-3 or TRBV12-4, the J call TRBJ1-2, with 7 bases matching TRBD1. The ends lost 5 bases at V and 5 bases at J; junction bases unmatched: 5. The CDR3 is 13 amino acids. In DNA form, the CDR3 reads TGTGCCAGCAGTCGGACAGGAGCGTATGGCTACACCTTC. It codes for CASSRTGAYGYTF.

The rearrangement uses TRBV7-2 and TRBJ1-3; D is unresolved. The V gene's germline CDR1 is SGHTA and CDR2 FQGNSA. Trimming removed 4 bases at V and 4 bases at J, with 8 bases between. The CDR3 consists of 13 residues. This CDR3 is CASSYTPGNTIYF. The CDR3 region has the DNA TGTGCCAGCAGCTATACACCCGGAAACACCATATATTTT.